Below, 27 T cell receptor beta chains from the same sample are listed, as sequenced in a study of blood T cell repertoires in COVID-19. The repertoire was sequenced with immunoSEQ multiplex PCR; TCRdb's copy has only in-frame clones and lacks some. Found here are some 290,000 clones, about 76% of them singletons; the top ten hold 2.5% to 3%. The sequenced sample consisted of peripheral blood. The receptors stem from an older woman with active or convalescent COVID-19.

The chain has TRBV7-6 and TRBJ2-7; TRBD1 matches at 9 bases. V shed 1 base, J shed 4 bases, and the junction held 5 bases outside the gene matches. The V gene's germline CDR1 is SGHVS and CDR2 FNYEAQ. The CDR3 is 15 amino acids. CDR3 protein: CASSLEVQGAYEQYF. In nucleotides, the CDR3 is TGTGCCAGCAGCTTAGAGGTACAGGGGGCTTACGAGCAGTACTTC.

The chain recombines TRBV20-1 with TRBJ2-3; D is unclear. Looked up from germline, CDR1 is DFQATT and CDR2 is SNEGSKA (reference sequence). V was shortened by 0 bases and J by 6 bases, with 4 bases between the two germline ends. The CDR3 has 11 amino acids. CDR3 sequence (DNA): TGCAGTGCTAGAGACTTCGATACGCAGTATTTT. This encodes CSARDFDTQYF.

The chain uses TRBV25-1 and TRBJ1-6; maybe TRBD1 (5 bases). V was cut by 1 base and J by 7 bases, with 8 bases left in between. Germline V lookup: CDR1 MGHDK, CDR2 SYGVNS. This CDR3 is built from 14 residues. The DNA for the CDR3 is TGTGCCAGCAGTGAATTTGGACAAAATTCACCCCTCCACTTT. Residues: CASSEFGQNSPLHF.

A few counts support this clone. CDR3 DNA: TGTGCCAGCAGTTACGGTTCCGCGGGGGCGGGGGAGCTGTTTTTT. Its translation: CASSYGSAGAGELFF. The V and J genes are TRBV6-5 and TRBJ2-2, with D perhaps matching TRBD2 (7 bases). V was trimmed by 2 bases and J by 8 bases, leaving 15 bases between them. The CDR3 consists of 15 residues. Germline values: CDR1 MNHEY, CDR2 SVGAGI.

This chain joins TRBV30 and TRBJ2-3, with 9 bases lining up with TRBD2. Germline V CDR1 and CDR2: GTSNPN, SVGIG (reference sequence). The ends lost 1 base at V and 3 bases at J; junction bases unmatched: 8. The length of the CDR3 is 16 residues. CDR3 protein: CAWSGEAGGPTDTQYF. As DNA, the CDR3 is TGTGCCTGGAGTGGGGAAGCGGGGGGCCCGACAGATACGCAGTATTTT.

The chain combines TRBV7-9 with TRBJ1-4; tentatively, D is TRBD1 (5 bases). Germline CDR1 reads SEHNR; CDR2 reads FQNEAQ (reference sequence). The CDR3 runs to 15 residues. Between the trimmed V and J ends, which lost 4 bases and 6 bases, there was a span of 15 bases. CDR3 amino acids: CASSSYLGPDEKLFF. DNA for the CDR3: TGTGCCAGCAGCTCATATTTGGGGCCCGATGAAAAACTGTTTTTT.

The chain recombines TRBV6-5 with TRBJ2-1; 9 bases align to TRBD2. CDR3 length equals 13 residues. The germline V gene encodes CDR1 MNHEY and CDR2 SVGAGI. With V trimmed by 7 bases and J by 6 bases, 4 bases remained unmatched. In nucleotides, the CDR3 is TGTGCCAGCATCGGGACTAGCTTCAATGAGCAGTTCTTC. Translation gives CASIGTSFNEQFF.

The rearrangement joins TRBV11-2 to TRBJ1-5; TRBD1 matches at 8 bases. This CDR3 comprises 16 residues. Germline V lookup: CDR1 SGHAT, CDR2 FQNNGV. V lost 2 bases and J lost 8; bases outside the gene matches: 11. The CDR3 spells CASSLLSGQGWEPQHF. CDR3 nucleotides: TGTGCCAGCAGCTTACTTTCAGGACAGGGCTGGGAGCCCCAGCATTTT.

The V call is TRBV5-6, the J call TRBJ2-2; maybe TRBD2 (5 bases). CDR3 size: 16 residues. Deletions cut 5 bases from V and 3 bases from J, with 17 bases between. Germline V gives CDR1 SGHDT, CDR2 YYEEEE. CDR3 sequence reads: CASSYEPGLYTGELFF. The CDR3 nucleotides are TGTGCCAGCAGTTACGAACCGGGATTGTACACCGGGGAGCTGTTTTTT.

The V call is TRBV21-1, the J call TRBJ1-4; TRBD1 is the table's D call and was not checked against the DNA. TRBV21-1 is a pseudogene locus. This CDR3 has 15 residues. As DNA, the CDR3 is TGTGCCAGCAGCCCCAGGGGACCGACTAATGAAAAACTGTTTTTT. Translated: CASSPRGPTNEKLFF.

The J gene is TRBJ1-2, the V gene TRBV2, with 7 bases aligning to TRBD1. CDR1 SNHLY and CDR2 FYNNEI come from the germline V gene. Losses at the gene ends were 4 bases for V and 7 bases for J; bases not matched to a gene: 6. This CDR3 is built from 13 residues. The CDR3 loop is CASSGQGIGGYTF. CDR3 DNA sequence: TGTGCCAGCAGTGGACAGGGAATAGGTGGCTACACCTTC.

The CDR3 here is CASSLAGGGASYEQYF. CDR3 in DNA: TGTGCCAGCAGCTTAGCGGGCGGGGGGGCCTCCTACGAGCAGTACTTC. The rearrangement joins TRBV7-8 to TRBJ2-7, with 9 bases lining up with TRBD2. Losses at the gene ends were 0 bases for V and 0 bases for J; bases not matched to a gene: 3. The germline V gene encodes CDR1 SGHVS and CDR2 FQNEAQ. The CDR3 is made up of 16 amino acids.

The CDR3 reads CASSFSYTEAFF. In nucleotides, the CDR3 is TGTGCCAGCAGCTTTTCATACACTGAAGCTTTCTTT. The J gene is TRBJ1-1, the V gene TRBV7-9; D unclear. Germline loops: CDR1 SEHNR, CDR2 FQNEAQ (reference sequence). Trimming removed 3 bases at V and 3 bases at J, with 5 bases between. This CDR3 comprises 12 residues.

CDR3 in amino acids: CASSLISSGEQFF. DNA for the CDR3: TGTGCCAGCAGTTTGATCAGTAGCGGGGAGCAGTTCTTC. The chain joins TRBV12-3 or TRBV12-4 to TRBJ2-1; the match to TRBD2 covers 7 bases. CDR3 length equals 13 residues. Germline trimming cut 3 bases from V and 10 bases from J; bases unmatched to any gene: 6.

The J gene is TRBJ1-3, the V gene TRBV9, with D possibly matching TRBD1 (5 bases). The germline V gene encodes CDR1 SGDLS and CDR2 YYNGEE. This CDR3 spans 15 amino acids. The V end was cut by 0 bases, the J end by 3 bases, with 10 bases between. This chain's CDR3 is CASSVAGGGGNTIYF. For the CDR3, the DNA is TGTGCCAGCAGCGTAGCCGGGGGAGGTGGAAACACCATATATTTT.

CDR3 nucleotides: TGTGCCAGCAGCTTAGCGAATTGGGCGGGGGGGCTGTACAATGAGCAGTTCTTC. It specifies CASSLANWAGGLYNEQFF. This chain uses TRBV7-6 with TRBJ2-1, with TRBD2 matching 9 bases. Germline-derived CDR1 and CDR2 are SGHVS and FNYEAQ. This CDR3 has 18 amino acids. The trim removed 0 bases at V and 4 bases at J, leaving 10 bases unmatched.

This clone was picked up one time. Other DNA sequences of this sample code for an identical CDR3. This chain connects TRBV11-2 to TRBJ2-2, with D possibly TRBD1 on 6 matching bases. V was pared by 0 bases and J by 5 bases, with 7 bases between. The CDR3 sequence is 14 residues long. Germline V lookup: CDR1 SGHAT, CDR2 FQNNGV. CDR3 in DNA: TGTGCCAGCAGCTTAGAAAGGGGGACCGGGGAGCTGTTTTTT. Amino acids: CASSLERGTGELFF.

The genes are TRBV15 and TRBJ2-3; 7 bases match TRBD2. The V gene's germline CDR1 is LNHNV and CDR2 YYDKDF (reference sequence). V trimming: 3 bases; J trimming: 5 bases; junction bases outside the gene matches: 5. The length of the CDR3 is 14 residues. The CDR3 coding sequence is TGTGCCACCAGCAGGGGGGGGGAGGTAGATACGCAGTATTTT. Residues: CATSRGGEVDTQYF. Combining the CDR3 with reference TRBV15 and TRBJ2-3 gives the whole variable domain DAMVIQNPRYQVTQFGKPVTLSCSQTLNHNVMYWYQQKSSQAPKLLFHYYDKDFNNEADTPDNFQSRRPNTSFCFLDIRSPGLGDTAMYLCATSRGGEVDTQYFGPGTRLTVL.

In regard to this clone: Other DNA sequences from this sample encode an identical CDR3 as well. The rearrangement uses TRBV5-1 and TRBJ2-3; 8 bases match TRBD2. CDR3 size: 14 residues. In germline, CDR1 is SGHRS, CDR2 YFSETQ. The V gene end was trimmed by 2 bases and the J gene end by 1 base; junction bases not matched to a gene: 0. CDR3 loop: CASSLAGGTDTQYF. The CDR3, as DNA: TGCGCCAGCAGCTTAGCGGGGGGCACAGATACGCAGTATTTT. Based on the CDR3 plus reference TRBV5-1 and TRBJ2-3, the full variable domain is KAGVTQTPRYLIKTRGQQVTLSCSPISGHRSVSWYQQTPGQGLQFLFEYFSETQRNKGNFPGRFSGRQFSNSRSEMNVSTLELGDSALYLCASSLAGGTDTQYFGPGTRLTVL.

The chain couples TRBV5-8 to TRBJ2-5; D gene uncertain. The CDR3 is made up of 14 amino acids. Germline V gives CDR1 SGHTS, CDR2 YDEGEE. V lost 2 bases, J lost 1 base, and 9 bases lay in between. Here the CDR3 reads CASSFRASQETQYF. In DNA, the CDR3 is TGTGCCAGCAGCTTTCGAGCGAGCCAAGAGACCCAGTACTTC.

The CDR3 loop reads CASSYGTLGTEAFF. The CDR3 DNA sequence: TGTGCCAGCAGCTACGGGACTCTGGGCACTGAAGCTTTCTTT. The V and J genes are TRBV7-3 and TRBJ1-1, with TRBD1 as a possible D gene (5 bases). The germline V gene has CDR1 SGHTA and CDR2 FQGTGA. CDR3 length: 14 residues. Trimming cost V 4 bases and J 4 bases, with 13 bases left between them.

The chain is built from TRBV19 and TRBJ1-1; no clear D. CDR3 size: 14 residues. Trimming pared 1 base from V and 4 bases from J, leaving 10 bases between. Germline loops: CDR1 LNHDA, CDR2 SQIVND (reference sequence). The CDR3 DNA reads as TGTGCCAGTAGTATAGGCGGCGTTGGCACTGAAGCTTTCTTT. Its protein product is CASSIGGVGTEAFF.

This chain connects TRBV6-2 or TRBV6-3 to TRBJ2-7; D remains unclear. The germline gives CDR1 MNHEY, CDR2 SVGEGT. V was shortened by 5 bases and J by 2 bases, with 16 bases between the two germline ends. This CDR3 spans 15 amino acids. CDR3 in DNA: TGTGCCAGCAGTCCCCACAGACCTACCCCCTACGAGCAGTACTTC. It codes for CASSPHRPTPYEQYF.

The CDR3 nucleotides are TGTGCCAGCAGCCAAGCGAGGGACAGACAGACCTCACCCCTCCACTTT. Translated: CASSQARDRQTSPLHF. The J gene is TRBJ1-6, the V gene TRBV3-1 (or the pseudogene TRBV3-2), with 7 bases identical to TRBD1. This CDR3 comprises 16 residues. The junction had 10 bases not matched to a gene; V was cut back by 1 base and J by 10 bases. Germline V gene data show CDR1 as LGHDT and CDR2 as YNNKEL (reference sequence).

The chain employs TRBV7-2 and TRBJ2-1, with a possible D match to TRBD1 (6 bases). From germline, CDR1 is SGHTA and CDR2 FQGNSA. Trimming pared 5 bases from V and 5 bases from J, leaving 13 bases between. CDR3 length: 14 residues. The CDR3 loop reads CASSLGAGNNEQFF. The CDR3 DNA is TGTGCCAGCAGCCTGGGGGCAGGGAACAATGAGCAGTTCTTC.

This sequence joins TRBV5-5 and TRBJ2-7, with TRBD1 identical over 12 bases. Germline assignment: CDR1 SGHKS and CDR2 YYEKEE (reference sequence). The V gene end was trimmed by 4 bases and the J gene end by 4 bases; junction bases not matched to a gene: 9. The CDR3 is made up of 16 amino acids. In nucleotides, the CDR3 is TGTGCCAGCAGCGTTGGGACAGGGGGCTTTATGTACGAGCAGTACTTC. It encodes CASSVGTGGFMYEQYF.

The chain combines TRBV5-1 with TRBJ2-3; TRBD2 aligns across 13 bases. V lost 7 bases and J lost 6; bases outside the gene matches: 8. CDR3 size: 15 residues. Germline CDR1 SGHRS, CDR2 YFSETQ. Here the CDR3 reads CASSTSGGPGDTQYF. DNA for the CDR3: TGCGCCAGCTCGACTAGCGGGGGGCCGGGGGATACGCAGTATTTT.